This T cell receptor beta chain was recorded in a study of spatial heterogeneity in lung cancer. The sample's time point: sample taken at primary tumor resection. Sequencing of whole RNA from tumor, nontumor lung or frozen PBMC involved no sorting. In its sample, this clonotype ranks as medium-sized. V lost 7 bases to trimming and J lost 7 bases; unmatched junction nucleotides: 17. The CDR3 length is 16 residues. The germline gives CDR1 MNHNY, CDR2 SVGAGI (reference sequence). TCRdb re-called the 5' RACE reads through MiXCR, storing one row per CDR3 protein. The data show fewer than 13,000 distinct CDR3 sequences, approximately 8.6% seen once.

V and J are TRBV6-6 and TRBJ1-2; 8 nucleotides align to TRBD1. The specimen was PBMCs, collected at surgery. The sequence was obtained from a male donor with early-stage non-small cell lung cancer. The chain's CDR3 is CASTQDRGSSFGGYTF. In nucleotides, the CDR3 is TGTGCCAGCACCCAAGACAGGGGTTCCTCATTTGGTGGCTACACCTTC.